The 9 T cell receptor beta chains reported below all come from one sample, sequenced in a study of T-cell reconstitution after alpha-beta-depleted transplantation in children. Unique molecular identifiers were incorporated during preparation of the TCRbeta library. TCRdb redid the calling of the PCR reads with MiXCR, one entry per CDR3 protein. The data hold 490,000 or so distinct CDR3 sequences, with around 13% observed a single time. Specimen: PBMCs from the stem cell graft donor, collected from the stem cell graft. The source is a human donor who donated a stem cell graft to a child with combined immunodeficiency.

This clonotype showed up just once. V is TRBV6-1 and J is TRBJ2-3; possibly TRBD2 for D (7 bases). The germline CDR1 and CDR2 sequences are MNHNS and SASEGT. This CDR3 spans 15 amino acids. V lost 8 bases to trimming and J lost 0 bases, with 15 bases between them. The CDR3 is CASRRRGPSTDTQYF. CDR3 DNA: TGTGCCAGCCGGCGGCGGGGGCCTAGCACAGATACGCAGTATTTT.

The V gene is TRBV20-1, the J gene TRBJ2-5, with TRBD1 matching over 9 bases. V lost 3 bases, J lost 2 bases, and 13 bases stayed unmatched. Per the germline V gene, CDR1 is DFQATT and CDR2 is SNEGSKA (reference sequence). This CDR3 spans 17 amino acids. CDR3 residues: CSASMVPGQGGQETQYF. DNA for the CDR3: TGCAGTGCTAGTATGGTACCGGGACAGGGTGGTCAAGAGACCCAGTACTTC.

This clonotype was seen a few times. V is TRBV29-1 and J is TRBJ1-1; TRBD1 matches 8 bases. The CDR3 contains 13 residues. CDR1 and CDR2 (germline): SQVTM, ANQGSEA. V was pared by 4 bases and J by 2 bases, with 3 bases of the junction left unmatched. CDR3 sequence reads: CSVGTGINTEAFF. The CDR3 bases are TGCAGCGTTGGGACAGGGATTAACACTGAAGCTTTCTTT. Filled out from reference TRBV29-1 and TRBJ1-1, the complete variable domain reads SAVISQKPSRDICQRGTSLTIQCQVDSQVTMMFWYRQQPGQSLTLIATANQGSEATYESGFVIDKFPISRPNLTFSTLTVSNMSPEDSSIYLCSVGTGINTEAFFGQGTRLTVV.

The gene calls are TRBV7-2 and TRBJ2-7; D gene uncertain. Germline V lookup: CDR1 SGHTA, CDR2 FQGNSA. V was trimmed by 1 base and J by 0 bases, leaving 10 bases between them. CDR3 length equals 15 residues. The CDR3 protein is CASSLDPRLSYEQYF. The CDR3 region has the DNA TGTGCCAGCAGCTTAGATCCCAGGCTCTCCTACGAGCAGTACTTC.

This clonotype was seen more than once but under ten times. The conserved phenylalanine or tryptophan is not found at the CDR3 terminus, so this likely reflects a read error. This chain uses TRBV14 with TRBJ1-4; tentatively, D is TRBD1 (5 bases). Germline V gives CDR1 SGHDN, CDR2 FVKESK. Between the trimmed V and J ends, which lost 1 base and 8 bases, there was a span of 14 bases. CDR3 size: 15 residues. As DNA, the CDR3 is TGTGCCAGCAGCCAAGGCCGGCAGGGTTGGGAAAAACTGTTTTCT. It translates to CASSQGRQGWEKLFS.

This clonotype has at least ten counts. The genes are TRBV29-1 and TRBJ2-1; tentatively, D is TRBD2 (5 bases). Trimming left V 4 bases short and J 2 bases short, with 15 bases between. CDR1 SQVTM and CDR2 ANQGSEA come from the germline V gene. The CDR3 spans 15 residues. The CDR3 sequence is CSVAGPRDPYNEQFF. The DNA of the CDR3 is TGCAGCGTTGCCGGCCCCCGGGATCCCTACAATGAGCAGTTCTTC.

This clonotype was counted many times. The chain employs TRBV5-1 and TRBJ2-1; 12 positions agree with TRBD2. V shed 3 bases, J shed 8 bases, and the junction held 12 bases outside the gene matches. Germline V gene data show CDR1 as SGHRS and CDR2 as YFSETQ. CDR3 length equals 17 residues. CDR3 bases: TGCGCCAGCAGCTCCCTAGCGGGAGGGATATTGGGGGATGAGCAGTTCTTC. It specifies CASSSLAGGILGDEQFF.

This clonotype was observed a handful of times. This sequence joins TRBV10-3 and TRBJ2-1; 9 positions match TRBD2. Germline V CDR1 and CDR2: ENHRY, SYGVKD. The trim removed 7 bases at V and 5 bases at J, leaving 6 bases unmatched. The CDR3 covers 14 residues. The CDR3 region has the DNA TGTGCCATCAATAGCGGGAGAAGCGACAATGAGCAGTTCTTC. Residues: CAINSGRSDNEQFF.

A few counts support this clonotype. The chain recombines TRBV3-1 with TRBJ2-1; possibly TRBD2 for D (6 bases). This CDR3 comprises 17 residues. Trimming shortened V by 0 bases and J by 6 bases, and 18 bases separated the two germline ends. CDR1 is LGHDT and CDR2 is YNNKEL in the germline V gene (reference sequence). The CDR3 region has the DNA TGTGCCAGCAGCCAAGACCAGCGGGCAGGGATCCCCAATGAGCAGTTCTTC. Translating gives CASSQDQRAGIPNEQFF.